Listed below are T cell receptor beta chains from one sample, sequenced in a study of T cells in narcolepsy. The method was immunoSEQ multiplex PCR; TCRdb's version includes in-frame clones alone and lacks a portion of them. The sample includes under 40,000 clones, 83% of them seen just once. Source material: memory (CD45RA-) CD4+ T cells from blood. The receptors shown here come from a human donor in good health. CDR3s include the opening cysteine and the closing phenylalanine or tryptophan. A D gene is named only where the DNA matches it firmly. Expanded clones are given a class, and other clones once, few, many or no size at all.

>NA|TRBJ1-2|TRBV28|NA
TGTGCCAGCAGGGATCATTCGAAGGGGGTTGGCGGCTACACCTTC
CASRDHSKGVGGYTF
>TRBD2|TRBJ2-7|TRBV15|NA
TGTGCCACCAGCAGAGATCTAGCGGGGGAGGAGTACTTC
CATSRDLAGEEYF
>NA|TRBJ2-1|TRBV5-1|NA
TGCGCCAGCAGCTTGTATGGTGGAGGCTCCTACAATGAGCAGTTCTTC
CASSLYGGGSYNEQFF
>NA|TRBJ1-3|TRBV10-3|NA
TGTGCCATCAGTGACCCTAACCCGGGCGGAGGTGTTGTCGGAAACACCATATATTTT
CAISDPNPGGGVVGNTIYF
>NA|TRBJ1-5|TRBV10-2|NA
TGCGCCAGCAGTGGAGCGGGCTCCGGCCAGCCCCAGCATTTT
CASSGAGSGQPQHF
>TRBD1|TRBJ2-1|TRBV5-1|few
TGCGCCAGCAGCGGTGGGACAGGGCTTCCAAGCTCCTACAATGAGCAGTTCTTC
CASSGGTGLPSSYNEQFF
>NA|TRBJ1-3|TRBV28|NA
TGTGCCAGCAGTTTCCCCTCACGGGTGTACTCTGGAAACACCATATATTTT
CASSFPSRVYSGNTIYF
>NA|TRBJ1-1|TRBV13|NA
TGTGCCAGCAGCCTCAACACTGAAGCTTTCTTT
CASSLNTEAFF
>NA|TRBJ2-3|TRBV5-6|NA
TGTGCCAGCAGCCCGCAACCGAGGCCAGATACGCAGTATTTT
CASSPQPRPDTQYF
>TRBD1|TRBJ1-1|TRBV6-1|NA
TGTGCCAGCAGCCAACAGGGGGCTGAAGCTTTCTTT
CASSQQGAEAFF